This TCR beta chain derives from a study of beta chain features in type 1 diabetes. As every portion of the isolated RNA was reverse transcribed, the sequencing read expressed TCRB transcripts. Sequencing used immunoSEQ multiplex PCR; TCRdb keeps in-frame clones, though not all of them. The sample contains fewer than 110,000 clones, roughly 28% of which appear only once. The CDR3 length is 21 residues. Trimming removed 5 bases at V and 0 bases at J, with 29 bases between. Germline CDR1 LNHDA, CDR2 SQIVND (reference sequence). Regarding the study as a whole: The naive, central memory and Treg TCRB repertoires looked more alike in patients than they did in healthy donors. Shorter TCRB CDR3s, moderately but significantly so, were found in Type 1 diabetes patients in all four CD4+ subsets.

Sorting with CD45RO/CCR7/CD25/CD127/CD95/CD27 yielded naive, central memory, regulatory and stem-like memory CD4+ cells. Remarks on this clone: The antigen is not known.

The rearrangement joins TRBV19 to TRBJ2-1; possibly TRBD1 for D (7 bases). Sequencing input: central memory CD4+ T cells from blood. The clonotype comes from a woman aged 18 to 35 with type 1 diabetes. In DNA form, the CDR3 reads TGTGCCAGTAGTCTACAACGACAGGGAACCCAAGCGGGTCACTCCTACAATGAGCAGTTCTTC. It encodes CASSLQRQGTQAGHSYNEQFF. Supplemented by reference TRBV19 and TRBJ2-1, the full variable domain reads DGGITQSPKYLFRKEGQNVTLSCEQNLNHDAMYWYRQDPGQGLRLIYYSQIVNDFQKGDIAEGYSVSREKKESFPLTVTSAQKNPTAFYLCASSLQRQGTQAGHSYNEQFFGPGTRLTVL.